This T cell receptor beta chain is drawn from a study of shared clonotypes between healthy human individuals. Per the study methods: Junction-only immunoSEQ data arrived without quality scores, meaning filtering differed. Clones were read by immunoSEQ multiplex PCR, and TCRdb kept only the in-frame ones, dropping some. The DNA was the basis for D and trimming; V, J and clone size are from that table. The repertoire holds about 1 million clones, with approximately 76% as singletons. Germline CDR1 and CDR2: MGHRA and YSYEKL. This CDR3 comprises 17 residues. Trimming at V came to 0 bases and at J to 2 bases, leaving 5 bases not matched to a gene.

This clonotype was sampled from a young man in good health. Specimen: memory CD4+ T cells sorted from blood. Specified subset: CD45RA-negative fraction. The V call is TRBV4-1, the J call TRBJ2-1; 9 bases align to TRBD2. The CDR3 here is CASSQDLAGVPYNEQFF. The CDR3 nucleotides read TGCGCCAGCAGCCAAGATTTAGCGGGGGTACCCTACAATGAGCAGTTCTTC.